This T cell receptor (beta chain) was recovered during a study of T cell changes during pregnancy in multiple sclerosis. V shed 6 bases and J shed 6 bases, with 16 bases lying between them. This CDR3 is built from 13 residues. Germline CDR1 reads SGHRS; CDR2 reads YFSETQ. Libraries were prepared by immunoSEQ multiplex PCR; TCRdb keeps only in-frame clonotypes and omits some of them. The table has about 50,000 clones, approximately 91% seen once. The chain links TRBV5-1 to TRBJ2-7, with D uncertain. The receptor was isolated from a female donor with multiple sclerosis, enrolled in a pregnancy study. This sample comprised CD8+ T cells from peripheral blood mononuclear cells, obtained after pregnancy. The CDR3 nucleotides are TGCGCCAGCACCTTAGGAGATGTAACCGAGCAGTACTTC. It translates to CASTLGDVTEQYF.